This T cell receptor beta chain was observed in a study of vaccination and CD4 T cells after COVID-19. Looking at the study overall: Median time from second vaccine dose to sampling was about 70 days (14 to 241).

Trimming removed 4 bases from V and 0 bases from J, with 7 bases in between. This CDR3 is 15 amino acids long. Germline V lookup: CDR1 SGHTA, CDR2 FQGTGA. The Oncomine TCR Beta short-read assay generated sequence data from the DNA of cultured CD4+ T cells. Investigators obtained genomic DNA by extraction from cultured CD4+ T cells. TCRdb called the PCR reads again in MiXCR, with one record for every CDR3 protein. The sample has around 21,000 distinct CDR3 sequences, roughly 40% seen once. Time point described: late sampling 161 to 241 days after vaccination in three convalescent patients. The treatment denotes: approximately 9-day PBMC culture with coronavirus spike peptide pools or control peptides (ViraFEST assay). A note on this clonotype: Its antigen is not identified.

The receptor comes from a human donor who had recovered from COVID-19. V gene TRBV7-3 combines with J gene TRBJ2-6; D remains ambiguous. The sample consisted of CD4+ T cells from blood, cultured in vitro, taken about 7 months after SARS-CoV-2 vaccination. CDR3 sequence reads: CASSSRRSGANVLTF. CDR3 coding DNA: TGTGCCAGCAGCTCCCGCCGCTCTGGGGCCAACGTCCTGACTTTC.